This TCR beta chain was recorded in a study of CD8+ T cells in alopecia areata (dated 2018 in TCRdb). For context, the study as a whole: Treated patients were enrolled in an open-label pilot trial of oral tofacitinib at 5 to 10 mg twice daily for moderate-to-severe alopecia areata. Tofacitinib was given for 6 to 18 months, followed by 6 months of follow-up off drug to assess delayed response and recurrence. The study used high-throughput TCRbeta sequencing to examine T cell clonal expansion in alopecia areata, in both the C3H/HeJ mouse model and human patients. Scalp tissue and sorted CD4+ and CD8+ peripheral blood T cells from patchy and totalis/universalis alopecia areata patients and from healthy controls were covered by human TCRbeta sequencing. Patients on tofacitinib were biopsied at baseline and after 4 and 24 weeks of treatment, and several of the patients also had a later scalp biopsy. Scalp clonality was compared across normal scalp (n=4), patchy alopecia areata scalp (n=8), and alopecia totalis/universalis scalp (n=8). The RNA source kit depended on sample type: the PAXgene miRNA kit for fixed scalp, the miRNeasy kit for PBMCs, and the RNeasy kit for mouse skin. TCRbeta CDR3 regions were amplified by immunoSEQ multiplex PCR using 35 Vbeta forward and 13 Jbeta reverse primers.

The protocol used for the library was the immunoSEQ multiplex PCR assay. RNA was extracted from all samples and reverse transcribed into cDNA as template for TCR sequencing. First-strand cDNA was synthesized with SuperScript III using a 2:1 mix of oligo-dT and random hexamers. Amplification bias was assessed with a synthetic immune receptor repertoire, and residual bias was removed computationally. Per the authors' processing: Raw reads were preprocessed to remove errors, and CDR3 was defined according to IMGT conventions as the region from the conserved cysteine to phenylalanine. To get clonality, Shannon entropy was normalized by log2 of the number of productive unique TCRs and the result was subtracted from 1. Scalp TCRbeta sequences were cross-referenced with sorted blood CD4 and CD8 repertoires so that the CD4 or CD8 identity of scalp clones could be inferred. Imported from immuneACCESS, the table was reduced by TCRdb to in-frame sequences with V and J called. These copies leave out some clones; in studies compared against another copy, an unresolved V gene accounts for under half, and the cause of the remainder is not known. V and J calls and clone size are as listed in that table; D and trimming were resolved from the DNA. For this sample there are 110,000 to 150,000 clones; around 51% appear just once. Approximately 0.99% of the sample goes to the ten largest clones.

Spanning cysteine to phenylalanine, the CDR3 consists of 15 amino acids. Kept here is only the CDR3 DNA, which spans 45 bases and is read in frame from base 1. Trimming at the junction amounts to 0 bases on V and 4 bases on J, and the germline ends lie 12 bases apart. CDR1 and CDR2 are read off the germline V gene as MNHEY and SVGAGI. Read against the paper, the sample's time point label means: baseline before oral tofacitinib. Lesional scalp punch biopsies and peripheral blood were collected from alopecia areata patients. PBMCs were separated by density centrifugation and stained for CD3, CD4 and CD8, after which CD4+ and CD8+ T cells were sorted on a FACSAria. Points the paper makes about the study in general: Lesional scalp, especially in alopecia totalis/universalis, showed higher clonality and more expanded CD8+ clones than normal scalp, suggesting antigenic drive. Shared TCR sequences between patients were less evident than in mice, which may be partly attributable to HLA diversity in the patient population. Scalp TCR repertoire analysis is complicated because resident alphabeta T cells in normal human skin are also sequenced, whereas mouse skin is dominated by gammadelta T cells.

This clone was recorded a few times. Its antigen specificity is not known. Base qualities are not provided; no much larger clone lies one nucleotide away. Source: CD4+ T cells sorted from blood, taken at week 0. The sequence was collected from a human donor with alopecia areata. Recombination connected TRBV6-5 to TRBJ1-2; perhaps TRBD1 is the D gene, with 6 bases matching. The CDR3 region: CASSYSMGAPYGYTF. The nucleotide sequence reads TGTGCCAGCAGTTACTCGATGGGGGCCCCCTATGGCTACACCTTC.